This T cell receptor beta chain was found in a study of blood T cell repertoires in COVID-19. Whole-study context: Cohort 3 donors were reported recovered after two negative PCRs, clearance, or symptom resolution. Nucleic acid was either cDNA or gDNA, and it came from T cells, B-cell-depleted T cells, or PBMCs.

Here immunoSEQ multiplex PCR was the method, and the copy in TCRdb shows in-frame clones only, minus some. The table has about 210,000 clones, more than 75% seen once. Recruits, aged roughly 18 to 100 years, lived in about two dozen US areas. Researchers sorted participants into cohorts using their self-reported clinical history. Germline V gene data show CDR1 as MDHEN and CDR2 as SYDVKM. The CDR3 totals 16 residues. The J segment lost 3 bases and the V segment lost 5 bases, leaving 8 bases of the junction unmatched. The sequenced sample consisted of PBMCs or T cells enriched from blood (not recorded which). The chain is built from TRBV28 and TRBJ2-1; 9 nucleotides match TRBD2. The source is a man aged 25-45 years in a cohort exposed to, infected with or recovered from COVID-19 (not recorded which). The CDR3 DNA sequence: TGTGCCAGCAGTCAATCTAGCGGGATTATCTACAATGAGCAGTTCTTC. Translated: CASSQSSGIIYNEQFF.